One sample yielded the 28 T cell receptor beta chains listed below, sequenced in a study of blood T cell repertoires in COVID-19. The method was immunoSEQ multiplex PCR; TCRdb's version includes in-frame clones alone and lacks a portion of them. The table shows roughly 230,000 clones, with around 90% occurring only once. The sequenced sample consisted of peripheral blood. The source of these receptors is a man aged 25 to 40 with COVID-19, enrolled during active disease.

The chain links TRBV12-3 or TRBV12-4 to TRBJ2-1, with 8 bases matching TRBD2. The CDR3 length is 13 residues. The junction had 7 bases not matched to a gene; V was cut back by 6 bases and J by 9 bases. The CDR3 region is CASRGRTSTEQFF. CDR3 nucleotides: TGTGCCAGCAGAGGGAGGACTAGCACTGAGCAGTTCTTC.

The genes are TRBV27 and TRBJ1-6; D is ambiguous. V lost 2 bases and J 4 bases, leaving 9 bases between the germline ends. Germline lookup yields CDR1 MNHEY and CDR2 SMNVEV (reference sequence). This CDR3 is 15 amino acids long. The CDR3 protein is CASSLSVTYNSPLHF. CDR3 sequence (DNA): TGTGCCAGCAGTTTAAGCGTCACTTATAATTCACCCCTCCACTTT.

Written as DNA, the CDR3 is TGTGCCAGCAGCCAGGGTACAGGGCCCTATGGCTACACCTTC. Translated: CASSQGTGPYGYTF. This chain uses TRBV14 with TRBJ1-2; TRBD1 might be the D (6 bases). V was pared by 3 bases and J by 4 bases, with 12 bases between. The CDR3 has 14 amino acids. Per germline, CDR1 SGHDN and CDR2 FVKESK.

This rearrangement joins TRBV7-2 to TRBJ2-1, with 9 bases that match TRBD2. This CDR3 is 17 amino acids long. J was trimmed by 4 bases and V by 1 base; bases with no gene match: 8. Germline CDR1 and CDR2: SGHTA and FQGNSA. CDR3 in DNA: TGTGCCAGCAGCTTAGGTTTGCGGGGGGGATCTTACAATGAGCAGTTCTTC. It codes for CASSLGLRGGSYNEQFF.

V gene TRBV5-6 combines with J gene TRBJ1-1, with a weak D call TRBD1 (5 bases). This CDR3 contains 14 residues. Germline-derived CDR1 and CDR2 are SGHDT and YYEEEE. The ends were cut back, 6 bases at V and 4 bases at J, with 16 bases in the middle. DNA for the CDR3: TGTGCCAGCACTACCCAGGGCGGTAGCACTGAAGCTTTCTTT. Translation gives CASTTQGGSTEAFF.

The CDR3 sequence is CASSVDNHGYTF. CDR3 DNA: TGTGCCAGCAGCGTTGACAATCACGGCTACACCTTC. The gene calls are TRBV9 and TRBJ1-2, with D uncertain. The V gene lost 2 bases and the J gene lost 8 bases, with 10 bases spanning the gap. In germline, CDR1 is SGDLS, CDR2 YYNGEE. This CDR3 region has 12 residues.

The gene calls are TRBV19 and TRBJ1-6, with 10 bases aligning to TRBD1. This CDR3 is built from 14 residues. CDR1 and CDR2 (germline): LNHDA, SQIVND (reference sequence). V gave up 6 bases and J gave up 7 bases; unmatched junction bases: 3. The CDR3 spells CASRRGQGNSPLHF. CDR3 in DNA: TGTGCCAGTAGGAGGGGACAGGGGAATTCACCCCTCCACTTT.

This sequence joins TRBV20-1 and TRBJ2-3; D might be TRBD2 (5 bases). Germline V CDR1 and CDR2: DFQATT, SNEGSKA (reference sequence). The CDR3 length is 11 residues. V was pared by 5 bases and J by 6 bases, with 9 bases between. CDR3 in amino acids: CSAGTGDTQYF. CDR3 nucleotides: TGCAGTGCTGGCACGGGGGATACGCAGTATTTT.

The chain combines TRBV21-1 with TRBJ2-7; TRBD2 is taken as the D call from the table, unchecked against the DNA. TRBV21-1 is marked as a pseudogene. The CDR3 consists of 16 residues. CDR3 nucleotide sequence: TGTGCCAGCAGCACCCGATCCGGGACTAGGCGGTACGAGCAGTACTTC. Residues: CASSTRSGTRRYEQYF.

This chain joins TRBV5-1 and TRBJ2-3; the D gene is possibly TRBD2 (7 bases). Germline V gene sequence: CDR1 SGHRS, CDR2 YFSETQ. This CDR3 is 14 amino acids long. The V gene lost 3 bases and the J gene lost 4 bases, with 12 bases spanning the gap. CDR3 coding DNA: TGCGCCAGCAGCTCGGGGGGCCGCGCAGATACGCAGTATTTT. Its protein product is CASSSGGRADTQYF.

This chain links TRBV7-9 with TRBJ2-7; no reliable D call. CDR1 is SEHNR, CDR2 FQNEAQ, per germline (reference sequence). This CDR3 has 14 amino acids. Trimming left V 5 bases short and J 3 bases short, with 14 bases between. CDR3 sequence: CASSADEANYEQYF. The CDR3 coding sequence is TGTGCCAGCAGCGCAGACGAGGCAAACTACGAGCAGTACTTC.

This sequence joins TRBV11-2 and TRBJ2-1, with 11 bases fitting TRBD2. CDR1 and CDR2 (germline): SGHAT, FQNNGV. CDR3 size: 17 residues. V dropped 1 base and J dropped 9; count of bases not matched to a gene: 11. CDR3 residues: CASSLASSSGGHIEQFF. The CDR3, as DNA: TGTGCCAGCAGCTTAGCTTCGTCTAGCGGGGGGCATATTGAGCAGTTCTTC.

This clone was picked up a small number of times. The chain couples TRBV3-1 (or the pseudogene TRBV3-2) to TRBJ2-1, with D possibly TRBD2 on 6 matching bases. The CDR3 has 14 amino acids. V was shortened by 2 bases and J by 8 bases, with 13 bases between the two germline ends. The germline V gene encodes CDR1 LGHDT and CDR2 YNNKEL (reference sequence). The CDR3 here is CASSQLDGTHEQFF. CDR3 coding DNA: TGTGCCAGCAGCCAACTGGACGGGACTCATGAGCAGTTCTTC.

The CDR3 DNA is TGTGCCAGCAGCTCCCATAGATCCTGGGAGCAGTTCTTC. This codes for CASSSHRSWEQFF. The chain couples TRBV7-6 to TRBJ2-1; D is unresolved. V dropped 4 bases and J dropped 10 bases, with 14 bases sitting between them. CDR3 size: 13 residues. Germline CDR1 is SGHVS and CDR2 is FNYEAQ.

The chain joins TRBV9 to TRBJ2-7; 8 bases line up with TRBD2. Unmatched junction bases numbered 3, after V lost 4 bases and J lost 0 bases. The CDR3 totals 14 residues. The germline CDR1 and CDR2 sequences are SGDLS and YYNGEE. The CDR3 DNA reads TGTGCCAGCAGCCCGGGGGGGAGCTCCTACGAGCAGTACTTC. Translated, it gives CASSPGGSSYEQYF.

This clone appeared a single time. The chain combines TRBV15 with TRBJ2-7; D is unresolved. Germline V lookup: CDR1 LNHNV, CDR2 YYDKDF (reference sequence). With 0 bases removed from V and 0 bases from J, the gap between germline ends came to 12 bases. The length of the CDR3 is 16 residues. CDR3: CATSRDQATSSYEQYF. Here the CDR3 DNA reads TGTGCCACCAGCAGAGATCAGGCCACAAGCTCCTACGAGCAGTACTTC.

In DNA, the CDR3 is TGTGCCAGCAGCGTAGGCCTACAGGGCCTGGGGGTGAACACTGAAGCTTTCTTT. Translating it yields CASSVGLQGLGVNTEAFF. The genes are TRBV9 and TRBJ1-1, with a weak D call TRBD1 (6 bases). The CDR3 is 18 residues long. Per the germline V gene, CDR1 is SGDLS and CDR2 is YYNGEE. Trimming pared 0 bases from V and 0 bases from J, leaving 18 bases between.

A remark on this clone: Compared with germline, one end of the junction differs, possibly owing to a read error. The chain couples TRBV29-1 to TRBJ1-2; TRBD1 matches 9 bases. The CDR3 runs to 13 residues. CDR1 is SQVTM, CDR2 ANQGSEA, per germline. In nucleotides, the CDR3 is TGCAGCGGTGAAAAGGGACAGGGTTATGGCTACACCTTC. It specifies CSGEKGQGYGYTF. Full variable domain (remainder filled in from reference TRBV29-1 and TRBJ1-2): SAVISQKPSRDICQRGTSLTIQCQVDSQVTMMFWYRQQPGQSLTLIATANQGSEATYESGFVIDKFPISRPNLTFSTLTVSNMSPEDSSIYLCSGEKGQGYGYTFGSGTRLTVV.

This chain links TRBV21-1 with TRBJ1-6; the table's D call, TRBD1, has no DNA check behind it. TRBV21-1 is termed a pseudogene. There are 18 residues in the CDR3. CDR3 sequence (DNA): TGTGCCAGCAGCAAAGTGCGGTTCAGGGCCGTCTATAATTCACCCCTCCACTTT. It codes for CASSKVRFRAVYNSPLHF.

The rearrangement uses TRBV18 and TRBJ1-5, with 7 bases aligning to TRBD1. The CDR3 contains 13 residues. The V and J ends lost 5 bases and 5 bases, in that order; junction bases with no gene match: 3. The germline V gene encodes CDR1 KGHSH and CDR2 LQKENI. CDR3 nucleotides: TGTGCCAGCTCATCTGACAGGGATCAGCCCCAGCATTTT. Its protein is CASSSDRDQPQHF.

The rearrangement uses TRBV7-2 and TRBJ2-3; D gene uncertain. CDR1 and CDR2 (germline): SGHTA, FQGNSA. CDR3 length: 14 amino acids. Trimming removed 1 base at V and 6 bases at J, with 11 bases between. The CDR3 here is CASSLDDSRDTQYF. The DNA for the CDR3 is TGTGCCAGCAGCTTAGATGACTCTCGGGATACGCAGTATTTT.

The V gene is TRBV5-6, the J gene TRBJ1-5; possibly TRBD1 for D (6 bases). Germline V gene lookup returns CDR1 SGHDT and CDR2 YYEEEE. The CDR3 runs 15 residues. Trimming stripped 2 bases from V and 5 bases from J, with 14 bases between. CDR3 in DNA: TGTGCCAGCAGCTTAAGCAGGGGCTGGGATCAGCCCCAGCATTTT. It codes for CASSLSRGWDQPQHF.

This clone was detected once. The chain's CDR3 is CASSNPGTEQFF. The CDR3 nucleotides read TGTGCCAGTAGTAACCCCGGGACAGAGCAGTTCTTC. The chain recombines TRBV19 with TRBJ2-1, with D possibly matching TRBD1 (6 bases). The germline CDR1 and CDR2 sequences are LNHDA and SQIVND (reference sequence). The V and J ends lost 4 bases and 10 bases respectively, with 11 bases between them. CDR3 length: 12 amino acids. Based on the CDR3 plus reference TRBV19 and TRBJ2-1, the full variable domain is DGGITQSPKYLFRKEGQNVTLSCEQNLNHDAMYWYRQDPGQGLRLIYYSQIVNDFQKGDIAEGYSVSREKKESFPLTVTSAQKNPTAFYLCASSNPGTEQFFGPGTRLTVL.

This clone was picked up one time. This rearrangement joins TRBV9 to TRBJ1-3; weak D call: TRBD1 (6 bases). CDR1 and CDR2 from the germline V gene are SGDLS and YYNGEE. Trimming removed 3 bases at V and 2 bases at J, with 12 bases between. The CDR3 sequence is 15 residues long. Here the CDR3 reads CASSDPTGAGNTIYF. Written as DNA, the CDR3 is TGTGCCAGCAGCGATCCGACAGGAGCTGGAAACACCATATATTTT.

This chain joins TRBV18 and TRBJ1-4; D perhaps matches TRBD1 (5 bases). CDR3 length: 16 amino acids. Germline V lookup: CDR1 KGHSH, CDR2 LQKENI. The ends were cut back, 2 bases at V and 3 bases at J, with 13 bases in the middle. Here the CDR3 reads CASSPSRVVANEKLFF. The CDR3 DNA sequence: TGTGCCAGCTCACCAAGCAGGGTGGTAGCTAATGAAAAACTGTTTTTT.

This clone was found once. This sequence joins TRBV3-1 (or the pseudogene TRBV3-2) and TRBJ2-2; no definite D call. Trimming took 2 bases from V and 7 from J, leaving 11 bases between them. CDR1 LGHDT and CDR2 YNNKEL come from the germline V gene (reference sequence). The CDR3 is 14 residues long. Here the CDR3 reads CASSQNAGNGELFF. CDR3 bases: TGTGCCAGCAGCCAAAATGCAGGCAACGGGGAGCTGTTTTTT.

The chain carries TRBV29-1 and TRBJ2-1; TRBD2 matches at 16 bases. This CDR3 comprises 12 residues. Germline V gene data show CDR1 as SQVTM and CDR2 as ANQGSEA. With 7 bases clipped from V and 14 bases from J, the junction kept 5 bases outside the gene matches. The CDR3 DNA reads as TGCAGCGCCGGGACTAGCGGGGGGGCCAAGTTCTTC. This encodes CSAGTSGGAKFF.

The chain couples TRBV25-1 to TRBJ1-6; 9 bases fit TRBD1. The CDR3 sequence is 15 residues long. The junction had 11 bases not matched to a gene; V was cut back by 6 bases and J by 11 bases. The germline V gene encodes CDR1 MGHDK and CDR2 SYGVNS. The CDR3 DNA sequence: TGTGCCAGCAGGAAGACAGGGGGGGAGCTTACACCCCTCCACTTT. Protein sequence: CASRKTGGELTPLHF.